Included here is one T cell receptor (beta chain) sequence, with context. Its target is unknown. Measured with immunoSEQ multiplex PCR; TCRdb has only the in-frame clones, and not every one. The repertoire holds 70,000 to 85,000 clones, with 93% as singletons. The sample is drawn from a study of PD-1 blockade in classical Hodgkin lymphoma. General study results and limits: A reduction in baseline TCR diversity was reportedly seen in newly diagnosed patients relative to healthy donors. Complete responders entered with baseline diversity on par with newly diagnosed patients, the results showed. CD8+ TCR diversity did not rise significantly by C4D1, unlike CD4+.

The V and J ends lost 5 bases and 4 bases respectively, with 12 bases between them. The CDR3 is made up of 13 amino acids. Germline CDR1 MNHEY, CDR2 SMNVEV (reference sequence). Every patient experienced relapse after autologous stem cell transplantation, and brentuximab vedotin exposure varied. The sample consisted of peripheral blood mononuclear cells (PBMCs), taken at baseline. The chain combines TRBV27 with TRBJ2-7; unclear D gene. The TCR comes from a human donor with classical Hodgkin lymphoma. Here the CDR3 DNA reads TGTGCCAGCAGTCCCGGTAACGGGTACGAGCAGTACTTC. Translating it yields CASSPGNGYEQYF.